Below are 3 T cell receptor beta chains sequenced from a single sample in a study of regulatory T cells in long-lasting Graves disease. Time point specified: persistent/refractory GD, antithyroid drugs over 5 years with positive TRAb. RNA isolated from PBMCs was used to make the TCR library. Arm-PCR with iRepertoire HTBI primers amplified the CDR3 regions for these TCR beta libraries. TCRdb processed the multiplex PCR reads anew with MiXCR; each CDR3 protein has one entry. This table has a few hundred thousand distinct CDR3 sequences, roughly a fifth appearing once. The sequencing here drew on peripheral blood mononuclear cells (PBMCs), taken when the disease was refractory, from a patient treated with antithyroid drugs. These receptors were taken from a female donor with Graves disease.

This clonotype appeared a single time. V is TRBV29-1 and J is TRBJ2-2; D perhaps matches TRBD1 (6 bases). V was clipped by 4 bases and J by 7 bases, with 16 bases between them. The CDR3 consists of 14 residues. The germline V gene has CDR1 SQVTM and CDR2 ANQGSEA. The DNA of the CDR3 is TGCAGCGTTGCAGGAGGACAGAGCGGCGGGGAGCTGTTTTTT. Amino acid sequence: CSVAGGQSGGELFF.

This clonotype was counted between two and nine times. V gene TRBV10-3 combines with J gene TRBJ2-6; D unclear. The CDR3 is 15 amino acids. Germline lookup yields CDR1 ENHRY and CDR2 SYGVKD. CDR3 DNA: TGTGCTACGTTAGGGCCCAGCTCTGGGGCCAACGTCCTGACTTTC. It codes for CATLGPSSGANVLTF.

This clonotype was observed many times. The rearrangement links TRBV18 to TRBJ2-7; D gene ambiguous. Germline V gives CDR1 KGHSH, CDR2 LQKENI. Trimming stripped 8 bases from V and 4 bases from J, with 12 bases between. This CDR3 has 12 residues. The CDR3 sequence is CASSPVGYEQYF. The CDR3 bases are TGTGCCAGCAGTCCAGTGGGGTACGAGCAGTACTTC.